A selection of T cell receptor beta chains follows, all from one sample in a study of molecular identifiers for immune sequencing clone quantification. TCRdb reprocessed the PCR reads via MiXCR and lists one record per CDR3 protein. The data hold 70,000 to 90,000 distinct CDR3 sequences, with 21% observed a single time. Sample: naive CD8+ T cells from blood, with Jurkat cell RNA spiked in. Source of these receptors: a human donor in good health. Some libraries in this study had Jurkat cell RNA spiked in. Both conserved end residues are part of each CDR3. D genes are given only for firm matches. The size entry is marked missing in some rows and otherwise reads once, few, many or a size class.

V gene,clone size,J gene,D gene,CDR3 DNA,CDR3 protein
TRBV7-2,many,TRBJ2-3,NA,TGTGCCAGCAGCTTACAGGGAACCAACACAGATACGCAGTATTTT,CASSLQGTNTDTQYF
TRBV19,many,TRBJ2-7,TRBD1,TGTGCCAGTAGTATAGGGACAGGCCACTACGAGCAGTACTTC,CASSIGTGHYEQYF
TRBV5-6,NA,TRBJ2-6,NA,TGTGCCAGCAGCTCGGGTCAGGTCTCTGGGGCCAACGTCCTGACTTTC,CASSSGQVSGANVLTF
TRBV7-9,many,TRBJ2-3,NA,TGTGCCAGCAGCCCCTCCGTGAACACAGATACGCAGTATTTT,CASSPSVNTDTQYF
TRBV5-5,many,TRBJ1-5,NA,TGTGCCAGCAGCTGGGTCCTAAATCAGCCCCAGCATTTT,CASSWVLNQPQHF
TRBV7-6,many,TRBJ2-3,TRBD1,TGTGCCAGCAGCTTAGTTGGGGGACAGGTCGCAGATACGCAGTATTTT,CASSLVGGQVADTQYF
TRBV5-5,many,TRBJ1-4,NA,TGTGCCAGCAGCTTGGAGTACAGATCTAATGAAAAACTGTTTTTT,CASSLEYRSNEKLFF
TRBV30,few,TRBJ2-1,NA,TGTGCCTGGACCTGGGGCAGGGTAGGGAATGAGCAGTTCTTC,CAWTWGRVGNEQFF
TRBV6-2/TRBV6-3,few,TRBJ2-1,NA,TGTGCCAGCAGTTACCCTTCCGGGCAGTTCTTC,CASSYPSGQFF
TRBV6-1,NA,TRBJ2-7,TRBD2,TGTGCCAGCAGAGCGGGGGCCAACGAGCAGTACTTC,CASRAGANEQYF
TRBV19,NA,TRBJ1-5,NA,TGTGCCAGTGCATGGACAGCCCCACAGCCCCAGCATTTT,CASAWTAPQPQHF
TRBV3-1,NA,TRBJ2-5,NA,TGTACCACCGAAGGTGGCTTTCAAGAGACCCAGTACTTC,CTTEGGFQETQYF
TRBV28,many,TRBJ2-5,NA,TGTGCCAGCAAACCGACCGGGCAAGAGACCCAGTACTTC,CASKPTGQETQYF
TRBV24-1,few,TRBJ2-5,NA,TGTGCCACCAGTGATTGGGGGCTTGGCGAGACCCAGTACTTC,CATSDWGLGETQYF
TRBV28,many,TRBJ2-5,TRBD2,TGTGCCAGCAGTTTCCCCACTAGCGGGAGGGCCGGGGTCGATCAAGAGACCCAGTACTTC,CASSFPTSGRAGVDQETQYF
TRBV27,medium-sized,TRBJ2-3,NA,TGCGCCAGCAGCTCCACAGATACGCAGTATTTT,CASSSTDTQYF
TRBV19,NA,TRBJ1-2,TRBD1,TGTGCCAGTAGACCCGGACAGGGGGCTTATGGCTACACCTTC,CASRPGQGAYGYTF
TRBV29-1,few,TRBJ2-7,TRBD1,TGCAGCGTCGAAGGACAGGACCAGAGCCACTACGAGCAGTACTTC,CSVEGQDQSHYEQYF
TRBV11-2,many,TRBJ1-5,NA,TGTGCCAGCAGCTTAGTTGGGGCTCAGCCCCAGCATTTT,CASSLVGAQPQHF
TRBV4-3,many,TRBJ2-7,TRBD1,TGCGCCAGCAGCCAATACAGGGGCAACGAGCAGTACTTC,CASSQYRGNEQYF
TRBV25-1,many,TRBJ1-2,NA,TGTGCCAGCAGTGAAAGAGGAGGCTACACCTTC,CASSERGGYTF
TRBV11-2,many,TRBJ2-3,NA,TGTGCCAGCAGCTTAGTGGTAGTAGCGACAGATACGCAGTATTTT,CASSLVVVATDTQYF
TRBV27,many,TRBJ1-2,TRBD1,TGTGCCAGCAGTTTCGGACAGGGTAGTATGGGAGGCTACACCTTC,CASSFGQGSMGGYTF
TRBV27,many,TRBJ2-2,NA,TGTGCCAGCAGTTTCACGAACACCGGGGAGCTGTTTTTT,CASSFTNTGELFF
TRBV6-2/TRBV6-3,many,TRBJ1-5,TRBD1,TGTGCCAGCAGTTTCCTCCGACAGGGCGGAAGCAATCAGCCCCAGCATTTT,CASSFLRQGGSNQPQHF
TRBV19,few,TRBJ2-1,TRBD2,TGTGCCAGTACCCGACTAGCGGGAAATGAGCAGTTCTTC,CASTRLAGNEQFF
TRBV4-3,many,TRBJ1-1,NA,TGCGCCAGCAGCCGGGGAATGGGGGTGATGGGGAACACTGAAGCTTTCTTT,CASSRGMGVMGNTEAFF
TRBV24-1,few,TRBJ1-5,NA,TGTGCCACCAAGACAGCATATAGCAATCAGCCCCAGCATTTT,CATKTAYSNQPQHF